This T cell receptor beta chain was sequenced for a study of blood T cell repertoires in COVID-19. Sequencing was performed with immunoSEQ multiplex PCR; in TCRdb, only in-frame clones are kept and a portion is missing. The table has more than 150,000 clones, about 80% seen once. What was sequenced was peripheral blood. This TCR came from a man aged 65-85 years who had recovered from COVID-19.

The CDR3 sequence is CASSLDRGDETQYF. The CDR3 bases are TGTGCCAGCAGCTTAGACAGGGGGGACGAGACCCAGTACTTC. The chain links TRBV7-9 to TRBJ2-5; 8 nucleotides match TRBD1. CDR1 is SEHNR, CDR2 FQNEAQ, per germline (reference sequence). V was pared by 1 base and J by 5 bases, with 3 bases of the junction left unmatched. This CDR3 region has 14 residues.